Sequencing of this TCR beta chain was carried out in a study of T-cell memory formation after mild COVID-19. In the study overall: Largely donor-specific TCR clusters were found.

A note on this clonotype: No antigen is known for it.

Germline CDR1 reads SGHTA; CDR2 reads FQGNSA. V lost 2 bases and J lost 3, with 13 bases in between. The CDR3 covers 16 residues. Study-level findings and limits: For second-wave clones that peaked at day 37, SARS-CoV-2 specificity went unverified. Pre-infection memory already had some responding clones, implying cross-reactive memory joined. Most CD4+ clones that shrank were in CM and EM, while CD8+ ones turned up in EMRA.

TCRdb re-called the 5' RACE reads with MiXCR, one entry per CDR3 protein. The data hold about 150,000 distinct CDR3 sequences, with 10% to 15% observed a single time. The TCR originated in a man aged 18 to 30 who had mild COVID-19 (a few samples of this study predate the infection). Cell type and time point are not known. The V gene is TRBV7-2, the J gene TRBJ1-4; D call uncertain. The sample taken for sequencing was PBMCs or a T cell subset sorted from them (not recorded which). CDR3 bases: TGTGCCAGCAGCTTATACATGGCAAGAGCTAATGAAAAACTGTTTTTT. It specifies CASSLYMARANEKLFF.